This T cell receptor beta chain was obtained from a study of shared clonotypes between healthy human individuals. From CD4+ cells came CD45RA+ naive and CD45RA-negative memory subsets. Findings of the study overall: The sharing of 5% to 6.5% of naive CD4 clonotypes was seen across several donors.

The repertoire was sequenced with immunoSEQ multiplex PCR; TCRdb's copy has only in-frame clones and lacks some. The sample records about 980,000 clones, more than 75% being singletons. The germline V gene encodes CDR1 ENHRY and CDR2 SYGVKD. The CDR3 consists of 15 residues. Germline trimming cut 3 bases from V and 7 bases from J; bases unmatched to any gene: 5. Worth noting for this clone: Its antigen is currently unknown. Different DNA sequences within this sample yield the same CDR3.

The sequencing input was memory CD4+ T cells sorted from blood. Subset here: CD45RA-negative fraction. This rearrangement joins TRBV10-3 to TRBJ2-1, with TRBD2 identical over 11 bases. This TCR came from a man aged 18 to 29 in good health. This chain's CDR3 is CAISDIAGGPNEQFF. CDR3 in DNA: TGTGCCATCAGTGATATAGCGGGAGGGCCGAATGAGCAGTTCTTC.